Presented here are 6 T cell receptor beta chains from one specimen sequenced in a study of shared clonotypes between healthy human individuals. Assay used: immunoSEQ multiplex PCR; TCRdb lists only in-frame clones, some missing. This table holds 2 million to 2.5 million clones, just over 90% found once. The sample comprised naive CD4+ T cells from PBMCs. The subset denotes: CD45RA+ positively selected. The receptors originated from a young man in good health. Some clones in this sample may be carry-over from other donors' samples.

The genes are TRBV2 and TRBJ2-5, with 9 bases fitting TRBD1. V shed 5 bases, J shed 0 bases, and the junction held 10 bases outside the gene matches. The CDR3 is 17 residues long. Germline lookup yields CDR1 SNHLY and CDR2 FYNNEI. In DNA form, the CDR3 reads TGTGCCAGCAGTATATCCCGGACAGGGGATTACCAAGAGACCCAGTACTTC. Amino acids: CASSISRTGDYQETQYF.

This chain connects TRBV28 to TRBJ1-2; tentative D call: TRBD1 (5 bases). Trimming pared 2 bases from V and 0 bases from J, leaving 16 bases between. CDR3 length equals 17 residues. Germline CDR1 MDHEN, CDR2 SYDVKM. The CDR3: CASSLAGRAGTNYGYTF. In DNA form, the CDR3 reads TGTGCCAGCAGTTTAGCGGGTCGGGCAGGGACTAACTATGGCTACACCTTC.

The chain carries TRBV6-5 and TRBJ1-2; D is perhaps TRBD1 (6 bases). Trimming removed 11 bases at V and 4 bases at J, with 17 bases between. Per germline, CDR1 MNHEY and CDR2 SVGAGI. The CDR3 contains 13 residues. The CDR3 bases are TGTGCCGGCGGAAGCAGGGGTACCTATGGCTACACCTTC. This sequence encodes CAGGSRGTYGYTF.

The chain employs TRBV29-1 and TRBJ2-4, with D possibly being TRBD2 (7 bases). Germline CDR1 and CDR2: SQVTM and ANQGSEA. V lost 4 bases and J lost 3, with 13 bases in between. The CDR3 totals 14 residues. CDR3 coding DNA: TGCAGCGTTGGGTGGGGGGGCGGCAAAAACATTCAGTACTTC. Amino acids: CSVGWGGGKNIQYF.

V gene TRBV2 combines with J gene TRBJ2-1; TRBD2 is a possible D gene (6 bases). In germline, CDR1 is SNHLY, CDR2 FYNNEI. The CDR3 extends over 14 amino acids. Trimming pared 7 bases from V and 3 bases from J, leaving 13 bases between. CDR3: CASTPLALYNEQFF. CDR3 nucleotide sequence: TGTGCCAGCACTCCCCTAGCGCTCTACAATGAGCAGTTCTTC.

In the case of this clone: Distinct nucleotide sequences in the sample also encode this CDR3. The chain joins TRBV5-1 to TRBJ1-3; possibly TRBD1 for D (5 bases). Germline-derived CDR1 and CDR2 are SGHRS and YFSETQ. The CDR3 is 14 amino acids. V gave up 3 bases and J gave up 0 bases, with 7 bases separating them. This chain's CDR3 is CASSSTASGNTIYF. For the CDR3, the DNA is TGCGCCAGCAGCTCGACAGCCTCTGGAAACACCATATATTTT. Drawing the rest from reference TRBV5-1 and TRBJ1-3, the complete variable domain is KAGVTQTPRYLIKTRGQQVTLSCSPISGHRSVSWYQQTPGQGLQFLFEYFSETQRNKGNFPGRFSGRQFSNSRSEMNVSTLELGDSALYLCASSSTASGNTIYFGEGSWLTVV.